This TCR beta chain was documented in a study of cytomegalovirus exposure and HLA in healthy donors. Study background: A subsequent analysis reported that the roughly 130 validation repertoires were produced on the same platform that had also been used for the 666 first-cohort repertoires.

CDR1 is LNHDA and CDR2 is SQIVND in the germline V gene (reference sequence). The CDR3 spans 17 residues. The germline V and J ends were trimmed by 1 base and 7 bases, with 20 bases remaining between them. The donors belonged to the 120-subject validation cohort, separate from the roughly 710-subject first cohort. Points on this clone: Antigen specificity is unknown.

Notes on the study in general: Cytomegalovirus-associated status was assigned to approximately 160 TCR beta chains. While the bulk of TCR sequences proved rare, some public TCRs turned up in many donors.

Libraries were prepared by immunoSEQ multiplex PCR; TCRdb keeps only in-frame clonotypes and omits some of them. The data hold about 150,000 clones, with about 88% observed a single time. The TCR comes from a man aged 18-30 years in good health and CMV-seropositive. The sequenced material came from PBMCs. The chain couples TRBV19 to TRBJ1-5, with D possibly being TRBD1 (6 bases). CDR3 amino acids: CASSIGPDSRFGQPQHF. The DNA of the CDR3 is TGTGCCAGTAGTATAGGCCCGGACAGTCGGTTTGGCCAGCCCCAGCATTTT. The full variable domain, in which reference TRBV19 and TRBJ1-5 provide the parts outside the CDR3, is DGGITQSPKYLFRKEGQNVTLSCEQNLNHDAMYWYRQDPGQGLRLIYYSQIVNDFQKGDIAEGYSVSREKKESFPLTVTSAQKNPTAFYLCASSIGPDSRFGQPQHFGDGTRLSIL.